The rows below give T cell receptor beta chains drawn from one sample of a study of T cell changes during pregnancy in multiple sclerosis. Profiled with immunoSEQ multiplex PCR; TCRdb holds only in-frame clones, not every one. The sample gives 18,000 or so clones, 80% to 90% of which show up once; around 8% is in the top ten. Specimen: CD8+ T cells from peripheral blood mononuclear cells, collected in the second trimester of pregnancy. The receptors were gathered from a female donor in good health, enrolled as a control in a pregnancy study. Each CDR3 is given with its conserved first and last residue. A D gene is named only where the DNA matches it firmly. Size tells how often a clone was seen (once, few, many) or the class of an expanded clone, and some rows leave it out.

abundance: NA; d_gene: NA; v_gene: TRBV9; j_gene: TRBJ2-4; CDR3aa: CASSVGGLDIQYF; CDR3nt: TGTGCCAGCAGCGTAGGGGGCCTGGACATTCAGTACTTC
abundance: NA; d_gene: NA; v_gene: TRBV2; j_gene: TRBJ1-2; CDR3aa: CASSGRRTYGYTF; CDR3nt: TGTGCCAGCAGTGGCCGACGGACATATGGCTACACCTTC
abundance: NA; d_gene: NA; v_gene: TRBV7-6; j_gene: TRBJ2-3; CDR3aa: CASSPGLYVGDTQYF; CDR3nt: TGTGCCAGCAGCCCCGGACTATATGTGGGGGATACGCAGTATTTT
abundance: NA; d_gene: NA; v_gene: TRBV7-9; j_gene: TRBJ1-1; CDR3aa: CASSPPSRENTEAFF; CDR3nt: TGTGCCAGCAGCCCGCCGTCCAGGGAGAACACTGAAGCTTTCTTT
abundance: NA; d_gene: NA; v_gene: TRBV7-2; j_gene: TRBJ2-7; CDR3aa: CASSPSRGFEQYF; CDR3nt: TGTGCCAGCAGCCCGAGTCGGGGTTTCGAGCAGTACTTC
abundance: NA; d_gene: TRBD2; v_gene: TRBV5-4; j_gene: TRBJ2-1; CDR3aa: CASSWGLLAGGPGEQFF; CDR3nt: TGTGCCAGCAGTTGGGGTCTGTTAGCGGGGGGTCCGGGTGAGCAGTTCTTC
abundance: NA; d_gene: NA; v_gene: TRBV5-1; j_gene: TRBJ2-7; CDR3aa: CASSLSQGVAYEQYF; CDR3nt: TGCGCCAGCAGCTTATCACAGGGAGTAGCCTACGAGCAGTACTTC
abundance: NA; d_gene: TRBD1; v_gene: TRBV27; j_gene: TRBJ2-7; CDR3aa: CASSMTGGSYEQYF; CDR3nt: TGTGCCAGCAGTATGACAGGGGGCTCCTACGAGCAGTACTTC
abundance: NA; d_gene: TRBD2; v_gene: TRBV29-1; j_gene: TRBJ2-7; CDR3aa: CSVAREYDEQYF; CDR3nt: TGCAGCGTTGCGCGGGAGTACGACGAGCAGTACTTC
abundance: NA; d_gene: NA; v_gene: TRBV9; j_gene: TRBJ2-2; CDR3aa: CASSRGSGELFF; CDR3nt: TGTGCCAGCAGCAGAGGGTCCGGGGAGCTGTTTTTT
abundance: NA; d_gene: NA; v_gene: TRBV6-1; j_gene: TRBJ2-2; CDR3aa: CASTEQVLAGELFF; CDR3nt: TGTGCCAGCACCGAACAGGTTCTCGCCGGGGAGCTGTTTTTT
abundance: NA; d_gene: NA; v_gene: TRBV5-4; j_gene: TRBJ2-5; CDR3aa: CASSLGTGYQYF; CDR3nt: TGTGCCAGCAGCTTAGGCACAGGGTACCAGTACTTC
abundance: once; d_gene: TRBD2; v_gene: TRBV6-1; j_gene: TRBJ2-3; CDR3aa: CASSDQAGGPDTQYF; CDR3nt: TGTGCCAGCAGTGACCAAGCGGGGGGGCCAGATACGCAGTATTTT
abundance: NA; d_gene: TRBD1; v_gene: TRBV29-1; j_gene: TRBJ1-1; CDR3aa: CSVETTGGVKNTEAFF; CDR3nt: TGCAGCGTAGAAACGACAGGGGGCGTCAAGAACACTGAAGCTTTCTTT
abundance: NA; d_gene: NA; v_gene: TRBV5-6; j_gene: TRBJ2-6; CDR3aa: CASSLTGSGANVLTF; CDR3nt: TGTGCCAGCAGCCTTACAGGGTCTGGGGCCAACGTCCTGACTTTC
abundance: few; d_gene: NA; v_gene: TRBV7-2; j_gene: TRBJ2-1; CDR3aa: CASSLLRGYEQFF; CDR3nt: TGTGCCAGCAGCTTATTAAGGGGGTACGAGCAGTTCTTC
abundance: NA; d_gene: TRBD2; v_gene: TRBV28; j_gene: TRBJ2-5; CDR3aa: CASSLRAGTSGRGQETQYF; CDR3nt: TGTGCCAGCAGTTTAAGGGCCGGGACTAGCGGGAGAGGTCAAGAGACCCAGTACTTC
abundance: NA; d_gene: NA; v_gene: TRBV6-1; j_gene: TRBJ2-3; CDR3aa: CATGAKDTDTQYF; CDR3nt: TGTGCCACCGGAGCTAAGGACACAGATACGCAGTATTTT
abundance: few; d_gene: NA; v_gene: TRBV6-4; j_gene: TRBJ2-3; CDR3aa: CASSDTDTSTDTQYF; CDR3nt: TGTGCCAGCAGTGACACCGATACTAGCACAGATACGCAGTATTTT
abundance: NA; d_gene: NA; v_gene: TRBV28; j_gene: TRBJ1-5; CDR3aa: CASSLWGREVNQPQHF; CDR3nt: TGTGCCAGCAGCTTATGGGGCAGGGAGGTTAATCAGCCCCAGCATTTT
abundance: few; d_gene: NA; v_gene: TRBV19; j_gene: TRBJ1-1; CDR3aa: CASSRQGGREAFF; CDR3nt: TGTGCCAGTAGTAGGCAGGGTGGGCGTGAAGCTTTCTTT
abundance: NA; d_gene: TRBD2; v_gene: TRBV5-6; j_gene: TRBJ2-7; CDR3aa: CASTSGGSWYEQYF; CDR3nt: TGTGCCAGCACCAGTGGCGGGAGTTGGTACGAGCAGTACTTC
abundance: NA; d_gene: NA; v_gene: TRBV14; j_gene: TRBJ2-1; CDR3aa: CASSQGVRHRVNEQFF; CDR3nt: TGTGCCAGCAGCCAAGGTGTAAGGCACAGGGTAAATGAGCAGTTCTTC
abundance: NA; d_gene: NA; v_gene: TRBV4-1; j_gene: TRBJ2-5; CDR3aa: CASSQDLNSYQETQYF; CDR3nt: TGCGCCAGCAGCCAAGACTTGAACTCCTACCAAGAGACCCAGTACTTC
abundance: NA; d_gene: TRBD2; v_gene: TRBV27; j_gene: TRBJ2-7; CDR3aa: CASSETSGAYEQYF; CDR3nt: TGTGCCAGCAGCGAGACTAGCGGTGCCTACGAGCAGTACTTC
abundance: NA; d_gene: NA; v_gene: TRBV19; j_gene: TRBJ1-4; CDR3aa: CASSSLTGYDNEKLFF; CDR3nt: TGTGCCAGTAGTAGCCTAACGGGGTACGATAATGAAAAACTGTTTTTT
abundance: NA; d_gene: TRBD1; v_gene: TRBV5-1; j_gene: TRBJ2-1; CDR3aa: CASSSSGTGSREQFF; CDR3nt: TGCGCCAGCAGCTCTTCCGGGACAGGGTCTCGTGAGCAGTTCTTC
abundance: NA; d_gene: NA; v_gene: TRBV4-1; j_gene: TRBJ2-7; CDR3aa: CASSLSGGTSYEQYF; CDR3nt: TGCGCCAGCAGCCTATCTGGCGGGACCTCCTACGAGCAGTACTTC
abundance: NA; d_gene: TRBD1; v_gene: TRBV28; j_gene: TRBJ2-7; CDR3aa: CASSYLQGPYEQYF; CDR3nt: TGTGCCAGCAGCTACCTACAGGGGCCCTACGAGCAGTACTTC
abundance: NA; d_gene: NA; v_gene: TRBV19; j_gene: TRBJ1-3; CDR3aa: CASSIDKGRGCEFCGNTIYF; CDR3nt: TGTGCCAGTAGTATAGATAAAGGGAGGGGGTGTGAGTTTTGTGGAAACACCATATATTTT
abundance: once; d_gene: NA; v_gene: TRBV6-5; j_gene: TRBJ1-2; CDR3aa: CASRDLGGYGYTF; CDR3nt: TGTGCCAGCAGAGATCTCGGAGGATATGGCTACACCTTC
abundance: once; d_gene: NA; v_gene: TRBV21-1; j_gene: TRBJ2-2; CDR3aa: CASSLGTLHGELFF; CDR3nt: TGTGCCAGCAGCCTCGGGACACTTCACGGGGAGCTGTTTTTT
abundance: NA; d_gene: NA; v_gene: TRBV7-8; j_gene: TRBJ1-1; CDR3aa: CASSFQGKLEAFF; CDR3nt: TGTGCCAGCAGCTTCCAGGGAAAATTAGAGGCTTTCTTT
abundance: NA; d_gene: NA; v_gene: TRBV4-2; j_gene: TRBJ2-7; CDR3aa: CASSQERGNEQYF; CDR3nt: TGTGCCAGCAGCCAAGAGCGCGGTAATGAGCAGTACTTC
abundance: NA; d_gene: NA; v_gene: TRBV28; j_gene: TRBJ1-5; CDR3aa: CASGPGVWVGSNQPQHF; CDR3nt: TGTGCCAGCGGCCCGGGGGTTTGGGTCGGGAGCAATCAGCCCCAGCATTTT
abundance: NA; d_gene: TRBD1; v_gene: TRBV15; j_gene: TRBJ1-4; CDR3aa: CATSVGDSSSSEKLFF; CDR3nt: TGTGCCACCAGCGTTGGGGACAGCTCAAGTTCTGAAAAACTGTTTTTT
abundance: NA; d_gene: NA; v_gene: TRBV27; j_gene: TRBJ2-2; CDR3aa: CASSLGGGPGISTGELFF; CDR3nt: TGTGCCAGCAGTTTAGGGGGAGGTCCGGGGATTTCGACCGGGGAGCTGTTTTTT
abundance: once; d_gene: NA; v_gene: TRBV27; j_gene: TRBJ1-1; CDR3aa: CASSLSQGNLATEAFF; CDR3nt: TGTGCCAGCAGTTTAAGTCAGGGGAACTTAGCGACTGAAGCTTTCTTT
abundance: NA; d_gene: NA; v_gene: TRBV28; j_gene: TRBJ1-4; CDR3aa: CASTIKFDRLNEKLFF; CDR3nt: TGTGCCAGCACCATTAAGTTCGACAGACTTAATGAAAAACTGTTTTTT
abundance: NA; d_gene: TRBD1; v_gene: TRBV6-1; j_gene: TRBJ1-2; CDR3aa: CASKQQGFGYGYTF; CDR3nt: TGTGCCAGCAAACAACAGGGGTTTGGCTATGGCTACACCTTC
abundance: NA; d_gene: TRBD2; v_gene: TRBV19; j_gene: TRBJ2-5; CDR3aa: CASMRREGRETQYF; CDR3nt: TGTGCCAGTATGCGGCGGGAGGGCCGGGAGACCCAGTACTTC
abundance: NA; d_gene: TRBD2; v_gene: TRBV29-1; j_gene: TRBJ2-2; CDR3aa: CSVALAGGTGELFF; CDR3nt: TGCAGCGTTGCTCTAGCGGGGGGAACCGGGGAGCTGTTTTTT
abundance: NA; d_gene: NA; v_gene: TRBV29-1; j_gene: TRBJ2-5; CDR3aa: CSVGVGQETQYF; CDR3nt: TGCAGCGTTGGGGTCGGGCAAGAGACCCAGTACTTC
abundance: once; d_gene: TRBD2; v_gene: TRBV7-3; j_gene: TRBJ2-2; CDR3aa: CASSRGLATGELFF; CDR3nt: TGTGCCAGCAGCCGGGGACTAGCGACCGGGGAGCTGTTTTTT
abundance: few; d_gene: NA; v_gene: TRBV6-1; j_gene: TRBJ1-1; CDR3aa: CASNKGEGTEAFF; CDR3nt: TGTGCCAGCAATAAAGGGGAGGGCACTGAAGCTTTCTTT
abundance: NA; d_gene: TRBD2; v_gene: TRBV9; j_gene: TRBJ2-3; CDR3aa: CASSVEGGGAGTSTDTQYF; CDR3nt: TGTGCCAGCAGCGTTGAGGGCGGGGGGGCCGGGACTAGCACAGATACGCAGTATTTT
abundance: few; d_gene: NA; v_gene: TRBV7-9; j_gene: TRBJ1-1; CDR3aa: CASMSGYRPDTEAFF; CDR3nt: TGTGCCAGCATGTCCGGGTACCGTCCGGACACTGAAGCTTTCTTT
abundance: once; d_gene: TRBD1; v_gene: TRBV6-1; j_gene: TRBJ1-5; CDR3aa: CASSFHRGSQPQHF; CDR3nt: TGTGCCAGCAGCTTCCACAGGGGAAGTCAGCCCCAGCATTTT
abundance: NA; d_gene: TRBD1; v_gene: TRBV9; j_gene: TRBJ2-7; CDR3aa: CASSAGDSRVYEQYF; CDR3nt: TGTGCCAGCAGCGCAGGGGACAGTAGAGTCTACGAGCAGTACTTC
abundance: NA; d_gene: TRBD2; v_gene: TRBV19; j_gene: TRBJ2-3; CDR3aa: CASSMAGGGGWADTQYF; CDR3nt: TGTGCCAGTAGTATGGCTGGCGGGGGAGGTTGGGCAGATACGCAGTATTTT
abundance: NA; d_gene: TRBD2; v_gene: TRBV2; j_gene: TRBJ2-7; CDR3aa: CASRGEGLYEQYF; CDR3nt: TGTGCCAGCCGCGGAGAGGGACTATACGAGCAGTACTTC
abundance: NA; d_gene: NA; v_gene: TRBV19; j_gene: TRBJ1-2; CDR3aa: CASSLWTVEGYTF; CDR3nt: TGTGCCAGTAGTCTCTGGACAGTAGAAGGCTACACCTTC
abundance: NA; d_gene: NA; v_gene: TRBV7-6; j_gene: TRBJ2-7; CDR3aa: CASSFDGSSYEQYF; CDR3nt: TGTGCCAGCAGCTTTGATGGGAGCTCCTACGAGCAGTACTTC
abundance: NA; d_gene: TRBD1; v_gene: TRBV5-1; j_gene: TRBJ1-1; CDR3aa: CASSLTGVTEAFF; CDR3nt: TGCGCCAGCAGCTTGACAGGGGTCACTGAAGCTTTCTTT
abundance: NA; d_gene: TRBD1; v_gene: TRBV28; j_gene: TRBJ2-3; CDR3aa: CASSQSGTGAGTDTQYF; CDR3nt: TGTGCCAGCAGCCAATCCGGGACAGGGGCGGGGACAGATACGCAGTATTTT
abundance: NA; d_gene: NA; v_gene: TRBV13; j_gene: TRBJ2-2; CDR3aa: CASSPTNRVGTGELFF; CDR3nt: TGTGCCAGCAGCCCTACGAACAGGGTCGGGACCGGGGAGCTGTTTTTT
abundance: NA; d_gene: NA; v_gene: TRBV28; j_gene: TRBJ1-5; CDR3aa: CASSRPGLQGFVDQPQHF; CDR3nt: TGTGCCAGCAGTCGCCCTGGTCTGCAGGGGTTTGTGGATCAGCCCCAGCATTTT
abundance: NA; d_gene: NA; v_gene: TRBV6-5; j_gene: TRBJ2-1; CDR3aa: CASSLADYNEQFF; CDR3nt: TGTGCCAGCAGTTTAGCGGATTACAATGAGCAGTTCTTC
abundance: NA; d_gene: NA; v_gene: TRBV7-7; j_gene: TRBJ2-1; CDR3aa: CASSSYGRFHEQFF; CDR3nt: TGTGCTAGCAGCTCTTACGGGAGATTCCATGAGCAGTTCTTC
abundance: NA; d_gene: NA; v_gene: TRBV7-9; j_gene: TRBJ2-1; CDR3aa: CASGFSEVTYNEQFF; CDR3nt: TGTGCCAGCGGTTTTAGCGAAGTCACCTACAATGAGCAGTTCTTC